This entry features one T cell receptor beta chain sequence. The antigen remains undetermined. Primers for the PCR totalled 60 Vbeta and 13 Jbeta. Sequenced by immunoSEQ multiplex PCR; TCRdb stores in-frame clones only, minus some. The sample totals roughly 120,000 clones; its top ten clones hold about 2.5%. This entry belongs to a study of cytomegalovirus exposure and HLA in healthy donors. CDR1 and CDR2 (germline): GTSNPN, SVGIG (reference sequence). The CDR3 loop spans 13 amino acids. Between the trimmed V and J ends, which lost 1 base and 5 bases, there was a span of 8 bases. Broader study findings: The authors assumed roughly uniform sequencing depth across donors for presence/absence analyses. Some TCR beta chains (164 of them) were listed as cytomegalovirus-associated.

The source of this sequence is a young man in good health and CMV-seronegative. The V call is TRBV30, the J call TRBJ1-4; TRBD1 is a possible D gene (5 bases). The sequenced sample was PBMCs. CDR3 in DNA: TGTGCCTGGAGTGGGGCAGGGAATGAAAAACTGTTTTTT. Protein sequence: CAWSGAGNEKLFF.